This T cell receptor beta chain came from a study of type 1 regulatory T cells (dated by TCRdb to the early 2020s). For the wider study: The study characterized an in vitro protocol that generated a Tr1-enriched, alloantigen-specific CD4 T cell product named T-allo10. T-allo10 was under clinical evaluation in patients with hematological malignancies receiving allogeneic hematopoietic stem cell transplantation.

This clonotype was seen only once. Its antigen remains undetermined. No base quality information exists; no much larger clone differs at one position. Single-read evidence is weak. This sample was sequenced with an Illumina MiSeq. TCRdb reworked the public reads: Q25 trimming with fastp, MiXCR clone assembly, productive beta chains retained. Under each unique CDR3 protein, matching rows form one entry showing the most common genes and DNA. The sample table lists about 100,000 distinct CDR3 sequences, roughly a third of them with a count of one. Less than 2.5% of the sample rests with the top ten. The CDR3, from cysteine to phenylalanine, totals 15 residues. The retained sequence is limited to the CDR3, 45 bases, with the frame set at the first base. Trimming removed 4 bases from V and 2 bases from J, leaving 13 bases between the germline ends. Reading the germline V gene gives CDR1 KGHDR and CDR2 SFDVKD.

Sequencing input: CD4+ T cells, either the whole sample or a sorted fraction (not recorded which). This clonotype originated in a human donor in good health. In this chain, TRBV24-1 is recombined with TRBJ2-5, with the D call perhaps TRBD1 or TRBD2, each one matching 7 bases. The CDR3 is CATSESGGGQETQYF. The nucleotides are TGTGCCACCAGTGAATCAGGGGGAGGGCAAGAGACCCAGTACTTC.